This entry describes one T cell receptor (beta chain). What it binds is not known. The data were taken from a study of cytomegalovirus exposure and HLA in healthy donors. Study-wide results and limits: It was approximately 150 TCR beta chains that were listed as cytomegalovirus-associated. Later analysis showed TCR association rates varying by HLA locus, highest for DRB1 and lowest for HLA-C.

PCR used 60 Vbeta primers and 13 Jbeta primers. The repertoire was sequenced with immunoSEQ multiplex PCR; TCRdb's copy has only in-frame clones and lacks some. The table records 160,000 or so clones, around four fifths of them present only once. This TCR was sampled from a man aged 50 to 59 in good health and CMV-seropositive. The sequencing sample was made of PBMCs.

CDR3 amino acids: CASSYSRGPKNTEAFF. CDR3 DNA: TGTGCCAGCAGTTACTCGAGAGGGCCGAAGAACACTGAAGCTTTCTTT. The rearrangement uses TRBV6-5 and TRBJ1-1; D uncertain. The CDR3 extends over 16 amino acids. Trimming left V 0 bases short and J 1 base short, with 12 bases between. Germline-derived CDR1 and CDR2 are MNHEY and SVGAGI.